This T cell receptor beta chain was identified in a study of T cells in Graves' hyperthyroidism and ophthalmopathy. The table lists this clonotype with many counts. Researchers amplified the TCR beta CDR3 regions from RNA transcripts. The study used the HTBI primer set for a first-round RT-PCR of the TCR CDR3. TCRdb fed the multiplex PCR reads into MiXCR, producing one record per CDR3 protein. The sample holds approximately 610,000 distinct CDR3 sequences, approximately 15% seen once. The germline V gene has CDR1 SGHAT and CDR2 FQNNGV. The germline V and J ends were trimmed by 5 bases and 1 base, with 14 bases remaining between them. The CDR3 length is 15 residues.

This chain connects TRBV11-2 to TRBJ1-2; the D gene is possibly TRBD1 (5 bases). Material: blood. The receptor comes from a middle-aged woman with Graves' ophthalmopathy. CDR3 sequence reads: CASSPSGGLNYGYTF. Here the CDR3 DNA reads TGTGCCAGCAGCCCTAGTGGGGGACTTAACTATGGCTACACCTTC.